This T cell receptor (beta chain) was profiled in a study of blood T cell repertoires in COVID-19. Study-level background: Both acute and convalescent COVID-19 samples were obtained from the United States, Italy and Spain.

This clone has a single count. This CDR3 is 13 amino acids long. Trimming took off 8 bases at V and 5 bases at J, with 12 bases between the two ends. In the study's own analysis: Scientists estimated how many nucleated cells there were by amplifying reference gene primers. Profiled with immunoSEQ multiplex PCR; TCRdb holds only in-frame clones, not every one. That table supplies the V and J calls and clone size; D and trimming were determined from the DNA. Of some 250,000 clones in the sample, around four fifths were seen once. In terms of age and location, participants ranged from roughly 18 to 90 years and lived in 24 US areas. Before being deemed recovered, Cohort 3 donors had two negative PCRs, clearance, or symptom resolution.

The origin of this receptor is a middle-aged man who had recovered from COVID-19. This chain connects TRBV12-3 or TRBV12-4 to TRBJ2-2; D possibly corresponds to TRBD1 (8 bases). The sequenced sample was PBMCs or T cells enriched from blood (not recorded which). The CDR3 here is CASLQGGTGELFF. CDR3 DNA: TGTGCCAGCCTACAGGGGGGGACCGGGGAGCTGTTTTTT.